This TCR beta chain appears in the sequencing data of a study of control samples from healthy donors and cancer patients. Profiling relied on immunoSEQ multiplex PCR, and the TCRdb table lists in-frame clones only, not all of them. The repertoire holds approximately 120,000 clones, 90% seen once, with roughly 4% in the top ten. V was clipped by 0 bases and J by 7 bases, with 18 bases between them. This CDR3 has 16 residues. Germline CDR1 is LGHNA and CDR2 is YNFKEQ. The sample taken for sequencing was blood. The V call is TRBV4-2, the J call TRBJ1-2; D remains unclear. The TCR was taken from a human donor in good health. The donor label of this sample is uncertain. CDR3 sequence: CASSQDLRTEFFGYTF. The CDR3, as DNA: TGTGCCAGCAGCCAAGACCTACGGACTGAATTCTTTGGCTACACCTTC.